A selection of T cell receptor beta chains follows, all from one sample in a study of cytomegalovirus exposure and HLA in healthy donors. Sequencing used immunoSEQ multiplex PCR; TCRdb keeps in-frame clones, though not all of them. The sample shows some 130,000 clones, about 72% of them seen only once. Material: PBMCs. The receptors originated from a man younger than 40 in good health and CMV-seropositive. CDR3s include the opening cysteine and the closing phenylalanine or tryptophan. A D gene is named only where the DNA matches it firmly. Size is omitted from some rows. Given values are once, few, many or a class for expanded clones.

size,D,V,length,J,DNA,CDR3
-,-,TRBV13,14,TRBJ2-1,TGTGCCAGCAGCGCCCCGGAGTTCTACAATGAGCAGTTCTTC,CASSAPEFYNEQFF
-,TRBD1,TRBV7-9,15,TRBJ1-4,TGTGCCAGCTGCCCCCAAGGGGGCGCTAATGAAAAACTGTTTTTT,CASCPQGGANEKLFF
-,TRBD2,TRBV4-3,16,TRBJ2-3,TGCGCCAGCAGCCCTTTTAGCGGGAGTCTGACAGATACGCAGTATTTT,CASSPFSGSLTDTQYF
-,-,TRBV5-1,16,TRBJ1-1,TGCGCCAGCAGCTTGGCGGGGGGGATCATGAACACTGAAGCTTTCTTT,CASSLAGGIMNTEAFF
-,TRBD1,TRBV7-9,15,TRBJ2-2,TGTTCCAGCAGATCCCGACAGGGGATTGCCGGGGAGCTGTTTTTT,CSSRSRQGIAGELFF
few,-,TRBV9,15,TRBJ2-2,TGTGCCAGCAGCTTCACCCCGAGGAACACCGGGGAGCTGTTTTTT,CASSFTPRNTGELFF
-,-,TRBV7-7,13,TRBJ2-1,TGTGCTAGCAGCGTCGGGGTCTACAATGAGCAGTTCTTC,CASSVGVYNEQFF
few,TRBD1,TRBV5-1,15,TRBJ2-1,TGCGCCAGCAGCTTGGCACAGGGGCGATACAATGAGCAGTTCTTC,CASSLAQGRYNEQFF
-,TRBD2,TRBV6-4,14,TRBJ2-1,TGTGCCAGCAGTGACTTGTCCGGGGGGAATGAGCAGTTCTTC,CASSDLSGGNEQFF
-,TRBD1,TRBV7-9,15,TRBJ2-3,TGTGCCAGCAGCTTCGGCAGGGGGCAAACAGATACGCAGTATTTT,CASSFGRGQTDTQYF
-,-,TRBV13,19,TRBJ2-6,TGTGCCAGCAGCTCCGAGACCGAAAAATCTAGCTCTGGGGCCAACGTCCTGACTTTC,CASSSETEKSSSGANVLTF
few,TRBD1,TRBV6-1,13,TRBJ1-5,TGTGCCAGCACTGGGACAGAGAATCAGCCCCAGCATTTT,CASTGTENQPQHF
-,-,TRBV7-2,13,TRBJ2-7,TGTGCCAGCAGCTTAACAGGGCCCTACGAGCAGTACTTC,CASSLTGPYEQYF
-,-,TRBV28,13,TRBJ2-1,TGTGCCAGCAGTTCCCCCGGTATCAATGAGCAGTTCTTC,CASSSPGINEQFF
-,-,TRBV28,12,TRBJ2-7,TGTGCCAGCAGTTTACAGGGCTACGAGCAGTACTTC,CASSLQGYEQYF
-,TRBD2,TRBV10-3,14,TRBJ2-3,TGTGCCATCAGTGAGCTAGCGGTCACAGATACGCAGTATTTT,CAISELAVTDTQYF
-,-,TRBV29-1,14,TRBJ1-1,TGCAGCGTAAAGGGGTCGCTGCCTGGCGCTGAAGCTTTCTTT,CSVKGSLPGAEAFF
few,-,TRBV11-2,14,TRBJ2-5,TGTGCCAGCAGCTTAGGAGGGATTCAAGAGACCCAGTACTTC,CASSLGGIQETQYF
-,-,TRBV6-5,13,TRBJ1-1,TGTGCCAGCAGTTTAAGACATAACACTGAAGCTTTCTTT,CASSLRHNTEAFF
-,-,TRBV28,19,TRBJ2-1,TGTGCCAGCAGTTACGACAGGAATAGAGCGAGAAGCTCCTACAATGAGCAGTTCTTC,CASSYDRNRARSSYNEQFF
-,-,TRBV6-5,15,TRBJ2-1,TGTGCCAGCAGTTACTCGCGGGGGCCGTACAATGAGCAGTTCTTC,CASSYSRGPYNEQFF
-,TRBD2,TRBV7-2,15,TRBJ2-1,TGTGCCAGCAGCCCCCTGGGGACTAGCGGGCAAGAGCAGTTCTTC,CASSPLGTSGQEQFF
few,TRBD1,TRBV7-2,14,TRBJ2-2,TGTGCCAGCAGCTTGACAGGGGGGGAGGGGGAGCTGTTTTTT,CASSLTGGEGELFF
once,TRBD1,TRBV10-3,16,TRBJ1-2,TGTGCCATCAGTACCGGGACAGGGGGGACCCGTTGGGGCTACACCTTC,CAISTGTGGTRWGYTF
-,TRBD1,TRBV10-3,17,TRBJ1-1,TGTGCCATCAGTGAGCGGGGACAGGGGCGCGGGGAAACTGAAGCTTTCTTT,CAISERGQGRGETEAFF